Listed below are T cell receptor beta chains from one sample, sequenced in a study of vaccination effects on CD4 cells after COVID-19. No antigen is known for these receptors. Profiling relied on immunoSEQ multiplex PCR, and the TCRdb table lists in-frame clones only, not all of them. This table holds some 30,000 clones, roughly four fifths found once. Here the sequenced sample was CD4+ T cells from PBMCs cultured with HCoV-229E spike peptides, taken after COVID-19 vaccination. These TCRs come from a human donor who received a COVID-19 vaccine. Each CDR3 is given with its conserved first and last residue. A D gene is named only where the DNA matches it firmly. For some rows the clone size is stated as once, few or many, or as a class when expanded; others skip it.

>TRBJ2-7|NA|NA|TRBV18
CASSPPAQGPGGQYF
TGTGCCAGCTCACCACCGGCCCAGGGCCCGGGTGGGCAGTACTTC
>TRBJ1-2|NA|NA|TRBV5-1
CASSSHGPNYGYTF
TGCGCCAGCAGCTCCCACGGGCCCAACTATGGCTACACCTTC
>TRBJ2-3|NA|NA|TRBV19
CASTRASSTDTQYF
TGTGCCAGTACTAGGGCGTCTAGCACAGATACGCAGTATTTT
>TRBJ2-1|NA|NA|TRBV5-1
CASSLVPGVVSYNEQFF
TGCGCCAGCAGCTTGGTCCCGGGAGTCGTCTCCTACAATGAGCAGTTCTTC
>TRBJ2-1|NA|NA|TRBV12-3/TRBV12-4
CASSWAYNEQFF
TGTGCCAGCAGTTGGGCGTACAATGAGCAGTTCTTC
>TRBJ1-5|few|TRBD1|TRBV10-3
CAISEPGQNQPQHF
TGTGCCATCAGTGAGCCGGGACAGAATCAGCCCCAGCATTTT
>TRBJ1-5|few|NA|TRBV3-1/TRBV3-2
CASSQDFGSNQPQHF
TGTGCCAGCAGCCAAGATTTCGGGAGCAATCAGCCCCAGCATTTT
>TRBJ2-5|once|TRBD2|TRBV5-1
CASSVAAGGWETQYF
TGCGCCAGCAGCGTCGCCGCGGGGGGCTGGGAGACCCAGTACTTC
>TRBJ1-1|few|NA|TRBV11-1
CASSFKGDTEAFF
TGTGCCAGCAGCTTCAAGGGCGACACTGAAGCTTTCTTT
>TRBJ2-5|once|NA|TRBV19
CASSWSRGQETQYF
TGTGCCAGTAGTTGGTCCAGGGGCCAAGAGACCCAGTACTTC
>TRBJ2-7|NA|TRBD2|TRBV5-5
CASRALGGGYEQYF
TGTGCCAGCAGAGCCTTGGGGGGGGGCTACGAGCAGTACTTC
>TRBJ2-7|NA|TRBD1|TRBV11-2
CASSLARDRVFF
TGTGCCAGCAGCTTAGCCCGGGACAGGGTGTTTTTC
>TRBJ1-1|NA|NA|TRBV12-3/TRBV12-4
CASSLTANTEAFF
TGTGCCAGCAGTTTGACAGCGAACACTGAAGCTTTCTTT
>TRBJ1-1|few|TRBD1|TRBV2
CATGQEVMNTEAFF
TGTGCCACCGGACAGGAAGTTATGAACACTGAAGCTTTCTTT
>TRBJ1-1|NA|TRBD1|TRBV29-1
CSVGRAQGAPEAFF
TGCAGCGTCGGCCGAGCTCAGGGGGCGCCTGAAGCTTTCTTT
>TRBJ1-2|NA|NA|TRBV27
CASSLRVANYGYTF
TGTGCCAGCAGTTTAAGGGTTGCTAACTATGGCTACACCTTC
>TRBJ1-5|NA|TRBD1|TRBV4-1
CASSRPPRWQGGYSNQPQHF
TGCGCCAGCAGCCGACCCCCCCGTTGGCAGGGGGGGTATAGCAATCAGCCCCAGCATTTT
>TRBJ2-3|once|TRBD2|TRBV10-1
CASSELLAGGTDTQYF
TGCGCCAGCAGTGAGCTCCTAGCGGGGGGCACAGATACGCAGTATTTT
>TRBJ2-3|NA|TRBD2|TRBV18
CASSTFGLDDTQYF
TGTGCCAGCTCAACCTTCGGACTAGACGATACGCAGTATTTT
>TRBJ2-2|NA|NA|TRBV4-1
CASSQGVSSTGELFF
TGCGCCAGCAGCCAAGGGGTTAGCAGCACCGGGGAGCTGTTTTTT
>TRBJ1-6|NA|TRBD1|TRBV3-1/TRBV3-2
CASSRTGTNSPLHF
TGTGCCAGCAGCCGGACAGGGACGAATTCACCCCTCCACTTT
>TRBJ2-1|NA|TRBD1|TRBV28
CASSLGTGGEQFF
TGTGCCAGCAGTTTAGGGACAGGGGGCGAGCAGTTCTTC
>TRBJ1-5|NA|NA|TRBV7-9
CASSLGEEPQHF
TGTGCCAGCAGCTTGGGCGAAGAGCCCCAGCATTTT
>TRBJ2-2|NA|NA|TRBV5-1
CASSLEVQANTGELFF
TGCGCCAGCAGCTTGGAGGTTCAAGCGAACACCGGGGAGCTGTTTTTT